These T cell receptor beta chains were read from a single sample in a study of Ad26.COV2.S vaccination and SARS-CoV-2 variants. Assay used: immunoSEQ multiplex PCR; TCRdb lists only in-frame clones, some missing. This table holds around 370,000 clones, roughly 81% found once. The material was peripheral blood, obtained in a trial of Ad26.COV2.S vaccine versus placebo. The receptor source for this set is a person aged 18-60 years who received the Ad26.COV2.S COVID-19 vaccine or a placebo. Each CDR3 is given with its conserved first and last residue. D genes are given only for firm matches.

J	V	D	CDR3
TRBJ2-1	TRBV6-5	TRBD1	CASRTGGSSREQFF
TRBJ1-1	TRBV7-9	NA	CASSARSNTEAFF
TRBJ2-5	TRBV7-2	NA	CASRDRGARETQYF
TRBJ1-3	TRBV9	TRBD1	CASSVTTGGSGNTIYF
TRBJ1-1	TRBV4-1	NA	CASSLSGTLMNTEAFF
TRBJ1-3	TRBV6-1	NA	CASSGPELNPLLSGNTIYF
TRBJ2-5	TRBV5-6	NA	CASSQMGGETQYF
TRBJ2-2	TRBV5-1	NA	CASSEPTGELFF
TRBJ2-3	TRBV6-5	TRBD1	CASIKGQYPDTQYF
TRBJ2-7	TRBV27	NA	CASSLSGTIAYEQYF
TRBJ1-5	TRBV2	TRBD1	CASSGQVHQPQHF
TRBJ2-1	TRBV19	TRBD1	CASRRSTGMSYNEQFF
TRBJ2-5	TRBV24-1	NA	CATSDLYQETQYF
TRBJ1-1	TRBV11-2	NA	CASSLGGTAQAFF
TRBJ1-3	TRBV30	NA	CAWSERGREVVHTIYF
TRBJ2-1	TRBV5-1	NA	CASSLGEGNNEQFF
TRBJ2-7	TRBV20-1	NA	CSAGGQSYEQYF
TRBJ1-2	TRBV10-3	NA	CAISGEKSDYGYTF
TRBJ1-5	TRBV30	TRBD1	CAWSVRSDRGLEVQPQHF